This is a list of T cell receptor beta chains from one sample in a study of blood T cell repertoires in COVID-19. Repertoires were generated with immunoSEQ multiplex PCR, while TCRdb's copy carries only in-frame clones and drops some. The sample shows over 70,000 clones, 70% to 90% of them seen only once. Sequenced: peripheral blood. These receptors originate from an elderly woman with acute or convalescent COVID-19. Each CDR3 is given with its conserved first and last residue. A D gene is named only where the DNA matches it firmly. Part of the rows lack a size; the others show once, few, many or a class for expanded clones.

CDR3 length	V gene	D gene	clone size	J gene	CDR3 protein	CDR3 DNA
15	TRBV2	TRBD2	once	TRBJ2-5	CASSATTSPGETQYF	TGTGCCAGCAGTGCAACGACTAGCCCGGGCGAGACCCAGTACTTC
15	TRBV15	TRBD1	.	TRBJ1-2	CATSRLQGANYGYTF	TGTGCCACCAGCAGATTACAGGGGGCTAACTATGGCTACACCTTC
14	TRBV15	.	.	TRBJ2-7	CATSRGGSSYEQYF	TGTGCCACCAGCAGAGGGGGCAGCTCCTACGAGCAGTACTTC
12	TRBV19	TRBD1	.	TRBJ2-5	CASGTGGETQYF	TGTGCCAGTGGGACAGGGGGAGAGACCCAGTACTTC
13	TRBV5-1	.	.	TRBJ1-2	CASSLGLQGRGYF	TGCGCCAGCAGCTTGGGATTGCAGGGGCGAGGCTACTTC
14	TRBV5-1	TRBD1	.	TRBJ1-1	CASRRGQGDTEAFF	TGCGCCAGCAGACGAGGACAGGGGGACACTGAAGCTTTCTTT
19	TRBV7-3	TRBD2	.	TRBJ2-3	CASSKGTSGGTPSTDTQYF	TGTGCCAGCAGCAAGGGGACTAGCGGGGGAACTCCTAGCACAGATACGCAGTATTTT
20	TRBV21-1	.	.	TRBJ1-5	CASSKGGEDGRRYSNQPQHF	TGTGCCAGCAGCAAAGGGGGAGAGGACGGGCGAAGGTATAGCAATCAGCCCCAGCATTTT
19	TRBV18	TRBD1	.	TRBJ1-5	CASSPRQLGDRVNNQPQHF	TGTGCCAGCTCACCACGGCAGCTCGGGGACAGGGTCAACAATCAGCCCCAGCATTTT
17	TRBV27	TRBD1	.	TRBJ2-7	CASNASPQTGEVMIQYF	TGTGCCAGCAATGCTTCCCCCCAGACAGGGGAGGTGATGATACAGTACTTC
11	TRBV6-5	TRBD1	.	TRBJ1-1	CASGDRREAFF	TGTGCCAGCGGGGACAGGCGTGAAGCTTTCTTT
16	TRBV30	TRBD2	.	TRBJ2-3	CAWRLAGAVGTDTQYF	TGTGCCTGGAGACTAGCGGGAGCGGTTGGCACAGATACGCAGTATTTT